A selection of T cell receptor beta chains follows, all from one sample in a study of blood T cells in healthy people across ages. TCRdb ran MiXCR on the 5' RACE reads and lists one entry per CDR3 protein. The table lists almost 800,000 distinct CDR3 sequences, roughly 64% of them singletons. The material sequenced was blood. Receptor source: a man aged 30 to 39 in good health. Each CDR3 is given without its conserved first and last residue. Each record gives: clone size, V gene, CDR3 protein. Expanded clones are given a class, and other clones once, few, many or no size at all.

size: NA
V: TRBV20-1
CDR3: SASGQKETQY

size: few
V: TRBV20-1
CDR3: SAIDWGETQY

size: once
V: TRBV7-3
CDR3: ASRMGGPKIQNRDTQY

size: NA
V: TRBV25-1
CDR3: ASTNRGEDYGYT

size: few
V: TRBV6-2/TRBV6-3
CDR3: ASSYSSSLTGTNSYEQY

size: NA
V: TRBV7-9
CDR3: ASSLGQGPFETQY

size: NA
V: TRBV20-1
CDR3: SASYNLYNEQF

size: once
V: TRBV4-2
CDR3: ASSQNSQGLAGALNEQY

size: once
V: TRBV20-1
CDR3: SATYSNQPQH

size: NA
V: TRBV6-2/TRBV6-3
CDR3: ASSYELVTDTQY

size: NA
V: TRBV29-1
CDR3: SVQGEGSTDTQY

size: NA
V: TRBV9
CDR3: ASTHREGTEAYNEQF

size: NA
V: TRBV7-2
CDR3: ASSQGRQNTEAF

size: NA
V: TRBV5-1
CDR3: AGSLDYSYNEQF

size: NA
V: TRBV20-1
CDR3: SAYRQIGGDTQY

size: NA
V: TRBV10-3
CDR3: AIKRMSTGEQY

size: NA
V: TRBV25-1
CDR3: ASSSRPPVKLF

size: NA
V: TRBV12-3/TRBV12-4
CDR3: ASSQNRGWLEQY

size: NA
V: TRBV7-9
CDR3: ASSSTSGRAPDTQY

size: NA
V: TRBV7-9
CDR3: ASSSGRAIGTLPGGYT

size: NA
V: TRBV13
CDR3: ASSPGGGFETQY

size: NA
V: TRBV24-1
CDR3: ATSTREGVRYEQY

size: NA
V: TRBV7-9
CDR3: ASRHAQADTEAF

size: NA
V: TRBV7-9
CDR3: ASLSGHGLEESADTQY

size: NA
V: TRBV20-1
CDR3: SAWAQAGPQH

size: NA
V: TRBV5-1
CDR3: ASQDGTSGLQY

size: once
V: TRBV4-2
CDR3: ASSQDSVQSTDTQY